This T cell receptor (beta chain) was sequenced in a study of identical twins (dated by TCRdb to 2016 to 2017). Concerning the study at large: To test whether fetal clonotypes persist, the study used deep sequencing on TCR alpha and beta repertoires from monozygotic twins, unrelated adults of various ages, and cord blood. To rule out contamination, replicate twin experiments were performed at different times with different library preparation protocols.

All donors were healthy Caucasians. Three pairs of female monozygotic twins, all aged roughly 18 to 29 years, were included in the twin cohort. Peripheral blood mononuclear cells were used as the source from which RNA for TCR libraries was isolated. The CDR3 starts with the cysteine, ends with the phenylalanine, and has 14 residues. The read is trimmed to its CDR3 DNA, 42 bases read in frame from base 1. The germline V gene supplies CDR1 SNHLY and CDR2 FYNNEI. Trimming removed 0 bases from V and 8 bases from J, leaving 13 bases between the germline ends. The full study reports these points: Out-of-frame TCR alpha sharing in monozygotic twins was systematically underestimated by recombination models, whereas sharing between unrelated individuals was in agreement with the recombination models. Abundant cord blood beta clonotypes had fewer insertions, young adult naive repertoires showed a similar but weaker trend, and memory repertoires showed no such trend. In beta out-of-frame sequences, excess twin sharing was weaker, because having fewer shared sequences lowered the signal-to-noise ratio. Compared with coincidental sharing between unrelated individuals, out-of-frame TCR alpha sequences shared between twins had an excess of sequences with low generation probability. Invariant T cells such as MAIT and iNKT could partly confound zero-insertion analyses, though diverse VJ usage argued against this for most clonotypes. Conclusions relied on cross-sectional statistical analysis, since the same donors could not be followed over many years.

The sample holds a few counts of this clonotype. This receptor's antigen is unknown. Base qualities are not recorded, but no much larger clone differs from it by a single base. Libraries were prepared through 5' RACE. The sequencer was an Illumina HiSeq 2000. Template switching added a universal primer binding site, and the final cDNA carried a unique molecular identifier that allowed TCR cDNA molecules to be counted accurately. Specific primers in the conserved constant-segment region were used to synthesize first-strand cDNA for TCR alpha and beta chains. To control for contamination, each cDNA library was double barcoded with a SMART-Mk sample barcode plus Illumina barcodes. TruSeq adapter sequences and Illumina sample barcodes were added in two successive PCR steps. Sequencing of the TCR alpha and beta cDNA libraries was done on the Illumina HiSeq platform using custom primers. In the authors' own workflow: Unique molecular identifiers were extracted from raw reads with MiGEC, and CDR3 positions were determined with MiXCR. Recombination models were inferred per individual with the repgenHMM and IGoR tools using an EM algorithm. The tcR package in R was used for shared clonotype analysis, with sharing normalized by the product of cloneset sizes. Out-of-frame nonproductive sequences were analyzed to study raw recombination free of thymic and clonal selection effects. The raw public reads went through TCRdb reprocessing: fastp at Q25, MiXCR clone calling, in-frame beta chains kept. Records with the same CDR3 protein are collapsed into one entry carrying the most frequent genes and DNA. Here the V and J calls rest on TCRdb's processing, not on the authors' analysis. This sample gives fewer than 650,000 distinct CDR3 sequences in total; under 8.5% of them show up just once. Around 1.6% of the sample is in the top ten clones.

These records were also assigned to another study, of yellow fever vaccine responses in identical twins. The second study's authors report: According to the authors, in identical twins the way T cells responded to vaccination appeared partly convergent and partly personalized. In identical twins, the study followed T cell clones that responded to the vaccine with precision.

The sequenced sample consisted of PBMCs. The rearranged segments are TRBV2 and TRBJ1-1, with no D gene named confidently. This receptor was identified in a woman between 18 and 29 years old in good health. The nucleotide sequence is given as TGTGCCAGCAGTGAAGCGAATTCCGGACTCGAAGCTTTCTTT. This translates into CASSEANSGLEAFF.